A selection of T cell receptor beta chains follows, all from one sample in a study of cytomegalovirus exposure and HLA in healthy donors. Data came from immunoSEQ multiplex PCR; TCRdb stores just in-frame clones and leaves some out. This table holds about 240,000 clones, around 88% found once. Specimen: PBMCs. These receptors came from a woman in her 30s in good health and CMV-seropositive. CDR3s include the opening cysteine and the closing phenylalanine or tryptophan. D genes are given only for firm matches. Clone size appears in some rows only: once, few, many, or a class for an expanded clone.

j_call,clone_size,d_call,v_call,cdr3_aa,cdr3_nt
TRBJ1-1,NA,NA,TRBV15,CATSRPGGNTEAFF,TGTGCCACCAGCAGACCGGGGGGGAACACTGAAGCTTTCTTT
TRBJ2-1,NA,NA,TRBV6-1,CASRNELAWNEQFF,TGTGCCAGCAGGAACGAGCTAGCGTGGAATGAGCAGTTCTTC
TRBJ2-3,NA,NA,TRBV27,CASQQTQRRTDTQYF,TGTGCCAGCCAACAGACCCAGCGGCGAACAGATACGCAGTATTTT
TRBJ1-1,NA,NA,TRBV6-5,CASSYKRKNTEAFF,TGTGCCAGCAGTTATAAGAGGAAGAACACTGAAGCTTTCTTT
TRBJ2-7,NA,TRBD2,TRBV11-2,CASSRTGDYAYEQYF,TGTGCCAGCAGCCGGACCGGGGACTACGCCTACGAGCAGTACTTC
TRBJ2-2,NA,TRBD2,TRBV11-3,CASSQYTSGPNTGELFF,TGTGCCAGCAGCCAGTATACTAGCGGCCCGAACACCGGGGAGCTGTTTTTT
TRBJ2-7,NA,NA,TRBV27,CASSLLNGFEQYF,TGTGCCAGCAGCCTACTCAACGGGTTCGAGCAGTACTTC
TRBJ2-7,NA,NA,TRBV6-1,CASSERQEAYEQYF,TGTGCCAGCAGTGAACGACAGGAAGCCTACGAGCAGTACTTC
TRBJ2-1,NA,TRBD2,TRBV5-6,CASSGTSGRRYNEQFF,TGTGCCAGCAGCGGGACTAGCGGGAGGCGGTACAATGAGCAGTTCTTC
TRBJ2-7,NA,NA,TRBV9,CASSVGGRSPYEQYF,TGTGCCAGCAGCGTTGGAGGGAGGTCCCCCTACGAGCAGTACTTC
TRBJ2-2,NA,NA,TRBV5-1,CASSSTQGNTGELFF,TGCGCCAGCAGCTCGACCCAGGGTAACACCGGGGAGCTGTTTTTT
TRBJ2-6,NA,TRBD2,TRBV5-1,CASSLAGRGDGANVLTF,TGCGCCAGCAGCTTGGCAGGTCGGGGGGACGGGGCCAACGTCCTGACTTTC
TRBJ2-7,few,TRBD1,TRBV11-2,CASSYSGQGDSEQYF,TGTGCCAGCAGCTACTCCGGCCAGGGGGATAGCGAGCAGTACTTC
TRBJ2-2,NA,TRBD2,TRBV11-2,CASRLDGLAGDTGELFF,TGTGCCAGCAGACTAGACGGACTAGCGGGAGACACCGGGGAGCTGTTTTTT
TRBJ2-1,few,NA,TRBV21-1,CASSKSNEQFF,TGTGCCAGCAGCAAGAGCAATGAGCAGTTCTTC
TRBJ2-1,once,TRBD2,TRBV19,CASSISLAEYNEQFF,TGTGCCAGTAGTATTAGTCTAGCGGAATACAATGAGCAGTTCTTC
TRBJ2-3,NA,TRBD2,TRBV6-4,CASSDSKAGADTQYF,TGTGCCAGCAGTGACTCGAAAGCGGGAGCAGATACGCAGTATTTT
TRBJ2-1,NA,TRBD2,TRBV5-6,CATSETSGGNEQFF,TGTGCCACGAGCGAGACTAGCGGGGGGAATGAGCAGTTCTTC
TRBJ1-5,NA,NA,TRBV28,CASSKGGASNQPQHF,TGTGCCAGCAGCAAGGGGGGGGCTAGCAATCAGCCCCAGCATTTT
TRBJ2-5,once,TRBD2,TRBV28,CASSYPGRALNQGPYF,TGTGCCAGCAGTTATCCAGGGAGGGCCCTGAACCAGGGCCCGTACTTC
TRBJ2-2,NA,NA,TRBV5-8,CASSLAGTGELFF,TGTGCCAGCAGCTTGGCGGGCACCGGGGAGCTGTTTTTT
TRBJ2-7,few,NA,TRBV5-6,CASSLGLLYEQYF,TGTGCCAGCAGCTTGGGACTACTCTACGAGCAGTACTTC
TRBJ2-1,once,TRBD2,TRBV2,CASGRFASGYNEQFF,TGTGCCAGCGGCCGCTTTGCTAGCGGATACAATGAGCAGTTCTTC
TRBJ2-7,NA,TRBD2,TRBV11-2,CASSPIRDYSYEQYF,TGTGCCAGCAGCCCAATCCGGGACTATTCCTACGAGCAGTACTTC
TRBJ2-6,NA,NA,TRBV6-5,CASSYQNQGANVLTF,TGTGCCAGCAGTTATCAAAATCAAGGGGCCAACGTCCTGACTTTC
TRBJ2-1,NA,TRBD2,TRBV7-2,CASSYRTSGRKYNEQFF,TGTGCCAGCAGCTACCGGACTAGCGGGAGAAAGTACAATGAGCAGTTCTTC
TRBJ2-3,NA,NA,TRBV27,CASSTPAGRTDTQYF,TGTGCCAGCAGCACGCCGGCGGGACGCACAGATACGCAGTATTTT
TRBJ2-7,NA,TRBD1,TRBV4-1,CASSPEDRETYEQYF,TGCGCCAGCAGCCCGGAGGACAGGGAAACCTACGAGCAGTACTTC
TRBJ1-4,NA,NA,TRBV6-5,CASSPTLLPNEKLFF,TGTGCCAGCAGCCCCACCTTACTACCCAATGAAAAACTGTTTTTT
TRBJ2-7,NA,TRBD1,TRBV28,CASSSTGTGERDEQYF,TGTGCCAGCAGTTCGACCGGGACAGGGGAACGGGACGAGCAGTACTTC
TRBJ2-1,once,NA,TRBV7-8,CASSFEATSSYNEQFF,TGTGCCAGCAGCTTCGAGGCGACTAGCTCCTACAATGAGCAGTTCTTC
TRBJ1-1,NA,TRBD1,TRBV11-3,CASSPGQERGMNTEAFF,TGTGCCAGCAGCCCCGGACAGGAAAGGGGGATGAACACTGAAGCTTTCTTT
TRBJ2-5,NA,NA,TRBV4-1,CASSQASGGEETQYF,TGCGCCAGCAGCCAAGCCTCCGGGGGAGAGGAGACCCAGTACTTC
TRBJ2-1,NA,TRBD2,TRBV5-1,CASSIAGQSYNEQFF,TGCGCCAGCAGTATAGCGGGGCAGTCCTACAATGAGCAGTTCTTC
TRBJ1-2,NA,NA,TRBV30,CAWSIRQDPVNYGYTF,TGTGCCTGGAGTATACGACAGGACCCCGTTAACTATGGCTACACCTTC
TRBJ2-3,NA,NA,TRBV5-4,CASSLAGVTDTQYF,TGTGCCAGCAGCTTAGCAGGGGTCACAGATACGCAGTATTTT
TRBJ1-1,NA,NA,TRBV7-9,CASSRGGAGALGAFF,TGTGCCAGCAGCCGGGGGGGCGCAGGAGCTTTAGGCGCTTTCTTT
TRBJ1-2,few,NA,TRBV6-1,CASSVDRRRSLNGYTF,TGTGCCAGCAGTGTCGACAGGCGGAGAAGCCTGAATGGCTACACCTTC
TRBJ2-5,NA,NA,TRBV7-9,CASSLAIRVQETQYF,TGTGCCAGCAGCTTAGCGATCCGCGTACAAGAGACCCAGTACTTC